What follows describes a single TCR beta chain. Its antigen is as yet unknown. The sample is drawn from a study of T cell responses to AZD1222 COVID-19 vaccine. General study results and limits: Spike-specific TCR repertoires showed rising breadth and depth after two AZD1222 doses. Researchers took repertoire samples only after the peak T cell response had come. Unmutated variant regions are reportedly the target of nearly half of TCRs that are spike-specific.

Second-dose schedules of about 4 or about 12 weeks were combined. TCRdb's copy holds only in-frame clones and misses some; the assay was immunoSEQ multiplex PCR. The sample contains about 140,000 clones, roughly 87% of which appear only once. The sequences come from peripheral blood, collected 28 days after the second AZD1222 dose. This TCR came from an adult who received the AZD1222 COVID-19 vaccine.

CDR3 region: CASSLERGLAYGYTF. The CDR3 coding sequence is TGTGCCAGCAGCTTAGAACGGGGGCTCGCCTATGGCTACACCTTC. The rearrangement joins TRBV7-2 to TRBJ1-2; tentatively, D is TRBD1 (6 bases). The germline gives CDR1 SGHTA, CDR2 FQGNSA. V was clipped by 1 base and J by 4 bases, with 13 bases between them. The CDR3 loop spans 15 amino acids.